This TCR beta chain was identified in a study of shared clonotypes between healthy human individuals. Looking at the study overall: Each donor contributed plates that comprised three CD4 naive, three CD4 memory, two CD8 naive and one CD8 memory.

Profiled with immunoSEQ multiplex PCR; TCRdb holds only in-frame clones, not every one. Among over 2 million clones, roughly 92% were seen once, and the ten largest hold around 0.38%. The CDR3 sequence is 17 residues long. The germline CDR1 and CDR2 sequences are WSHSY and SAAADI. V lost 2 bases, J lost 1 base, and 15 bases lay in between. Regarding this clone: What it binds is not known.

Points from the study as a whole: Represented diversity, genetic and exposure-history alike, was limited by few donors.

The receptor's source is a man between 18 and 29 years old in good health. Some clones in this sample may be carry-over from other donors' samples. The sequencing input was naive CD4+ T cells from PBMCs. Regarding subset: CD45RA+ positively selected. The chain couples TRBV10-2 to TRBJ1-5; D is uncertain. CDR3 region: CASSEIDGRESNQPQHF. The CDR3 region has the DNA TGCGCCAGCAGTGAGATCGATGGTCGGGAGAGCAATCAGCCCCAGCATTTT.